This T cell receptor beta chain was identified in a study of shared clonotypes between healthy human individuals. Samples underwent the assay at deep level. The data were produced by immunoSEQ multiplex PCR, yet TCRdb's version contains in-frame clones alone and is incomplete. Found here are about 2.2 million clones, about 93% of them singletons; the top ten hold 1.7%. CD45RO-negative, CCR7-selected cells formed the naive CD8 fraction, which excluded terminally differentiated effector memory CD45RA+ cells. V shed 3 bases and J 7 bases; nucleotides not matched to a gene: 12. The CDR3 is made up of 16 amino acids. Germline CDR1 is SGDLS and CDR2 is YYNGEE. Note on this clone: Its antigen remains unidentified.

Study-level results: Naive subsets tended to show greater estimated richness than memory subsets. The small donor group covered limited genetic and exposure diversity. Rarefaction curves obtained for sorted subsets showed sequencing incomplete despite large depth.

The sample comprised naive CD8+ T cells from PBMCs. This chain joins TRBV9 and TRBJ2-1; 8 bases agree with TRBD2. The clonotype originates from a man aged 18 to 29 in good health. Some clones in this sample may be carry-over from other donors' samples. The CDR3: CASSAPRGGQGNEQFF. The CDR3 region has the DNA TGTGCCAGCAGCGCCCCTCGCGGGGGGCAGGGGAATGAGCAGTTCTTC.